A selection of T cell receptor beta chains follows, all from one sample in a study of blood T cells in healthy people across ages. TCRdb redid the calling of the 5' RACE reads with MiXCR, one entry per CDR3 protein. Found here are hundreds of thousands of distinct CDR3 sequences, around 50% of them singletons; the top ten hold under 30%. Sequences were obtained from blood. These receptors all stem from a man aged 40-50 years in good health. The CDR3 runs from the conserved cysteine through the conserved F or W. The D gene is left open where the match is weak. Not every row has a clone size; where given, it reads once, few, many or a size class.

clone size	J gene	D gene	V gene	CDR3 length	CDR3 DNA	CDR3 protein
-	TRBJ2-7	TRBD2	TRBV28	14	TGTGCCAGCAGAGTACTAGCGGGGACCTACGAGCAGTACTTC	CASRVLAGTYEQYF
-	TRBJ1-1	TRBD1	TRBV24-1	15	TGTGCCACCAGTGTCCCCGGGACAGGGGGCTCTGAAGCTTTCTTT	CATSVPGTGGSEAFF
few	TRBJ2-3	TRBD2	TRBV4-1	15	TGCGCCAGCAGCCAAGACCAGCGGGGGCCAGATACGCAGTATTTT	CASSQDQRGPDTQYF
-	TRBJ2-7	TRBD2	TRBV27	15	TGTGCCAGCAGTACGGGACTAGCGGGGACCTACGAGCAGTACTTC	CASSTGLAGTYEQYF
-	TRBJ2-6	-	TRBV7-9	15	TGTGCCAGCAGCCTTCGACAGGCTGGGGCCAACGTCCTGACTTTC	CASSLRQAGANVLTF
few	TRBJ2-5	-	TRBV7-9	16	TGTGCCAGCAGCTTTCCCGGAGGAAGGCCGCAAGAGACCCAGTACTTC	CASSFPGGRPQETQYF
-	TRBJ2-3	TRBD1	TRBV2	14	TGTGCCAGCAGTGTGGGCAGGGGGCCAGATACGCAGTATTTT	CASSVGRGPDTQYF
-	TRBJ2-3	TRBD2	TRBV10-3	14	TGTGCCACCAGACTAGCGGGGGGTTTAGATACGCAGTATTTT	CATRLAGGLDTQYF
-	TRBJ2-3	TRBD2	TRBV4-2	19	TGTGCCAGCAGCCAACCAGGACTAGCGGGCCGGAGATCCACAGATACGCAGTATTTT	CASSQPGLAGRRSTDTQYF
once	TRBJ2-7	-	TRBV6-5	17	TGTGCCAGCAGTTACACGCGACAGGACTCGGTTTCCTACGAGCAGTACTTC	CASSYTRQDSVSYEQYF
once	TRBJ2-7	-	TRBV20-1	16	TGCAGTGCTATCGTTCGCGGCCGCCCGTCTGGGTACGAGCAGTACTTC	CSAIVRGRPSGYEQYF
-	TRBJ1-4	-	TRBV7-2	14	TGTGCCAGCAGCATAAGGAGGGGCCGAGAAAAACTGTTTTTT	CASSIRRGREKLFF
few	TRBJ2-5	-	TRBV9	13	TGTGCCAGCAGCGTAGAGGAAGGAGGGACCCAGTACTTC	CASSVEEGGTQYF
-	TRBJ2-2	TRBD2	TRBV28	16	TGTGCCAGCAGTTCGGGGGGACTAGCGGGAGCCGGGGAGCTGTTTTTT	CASSSGGLAGAGELFF
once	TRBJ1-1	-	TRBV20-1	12	TGCAGTGCTAGAGCGACAGGCCGAGAAGCTTTCTTT	CSARATGREAFF
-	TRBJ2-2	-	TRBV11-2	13	TGTGCCAGCAGCCCCTTCGGGACCGGGGAGCTGTTTTTT	CASSPFGTGELFF
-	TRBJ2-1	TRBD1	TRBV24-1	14	TGTGCCACCAGTGATTTACAGGACAGGGCTGAGCAGTTCTTC	CATSDLQDRAEQFF
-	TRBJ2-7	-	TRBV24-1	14	TGTGCCACCAGTGATTTGGGGAGCCCCTACGAGCAGTACTTC	CATSDLGSPYEQYF
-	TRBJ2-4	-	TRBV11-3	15	TGTGCCAGCAGCTTACGACAGCTAGCCAAAAACATTCAGTACTTC	CASSLRQLAKNIQYF
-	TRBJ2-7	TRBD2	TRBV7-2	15	TGTGCCAGCAGCTTAAAGGCGGGAGGCGCCTACGAGCAGTACTTC	CASSLKAGGAYEQYF
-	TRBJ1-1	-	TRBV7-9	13	TGTGCCAGCAGTGAGGGGTGGCGGACTGAAGCTTTCTTT	CASSEGWRTEAFF
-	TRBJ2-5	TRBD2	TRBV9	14	TGTGCCAGCAGCGCCGGGACTAGGGGAGAGACCCAGTACTTC	CASSAGTRGETQYF
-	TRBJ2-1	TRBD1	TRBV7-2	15	TGTGCCAGCAGCCGCCACGGGGACAGAAACAATGAGCAGTTCTTC	CASSRHGDRNNEQFF
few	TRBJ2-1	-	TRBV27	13	TGTGCCAGCTGTGGGGTTTTCGCCAATGAGCAGTTCTTC	CASCGVFANEQFF
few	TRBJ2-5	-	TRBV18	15	TGTGCCAGCTCACCTCGGGACCGCAGCCAAGAGACCCAGTACTTC	CASSPRDRSQETQYF
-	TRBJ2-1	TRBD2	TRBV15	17	TGTGCCACCAGCAGAGATTTAGCGGGACTAGCGGGGAATGAGCAGTTCTTC	CATSRDLAGLAGNEQFF
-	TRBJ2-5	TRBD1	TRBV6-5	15	TGTGCCAGCATCCGTGGACAGGGGGGTCTAGAGACCCAGTACTTC	CASIRGQGGLETQYF
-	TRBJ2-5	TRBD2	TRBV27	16	TGTGCCAGCAGGGCCATGACTAGCGGCTCCCAAGAGACCCAGTACTTC	CASRAMTSGSQETQYF
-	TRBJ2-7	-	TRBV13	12	TGTGCCAGCACCGATAGCTCCTACGAGCAGTACTTC	CASTDSSYEQYF
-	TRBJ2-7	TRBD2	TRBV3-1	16	TGTGCCAGCAGCCAATCCTCGGGACTAGCTACCTACGAGCAGTACTTC	CASSQSSGLATYEQYF
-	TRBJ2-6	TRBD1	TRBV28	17	TGTGCCAGCAGTGCCGGGACAGGGCTAGGTGGGGCCAACGTCCTGACTTTC	CASSAGTGLGGANVLTF
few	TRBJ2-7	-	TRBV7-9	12	TGTGCCAGCACCGAAGGAAACTACGAGCAGTACTTC	CASTEGNYEQYF
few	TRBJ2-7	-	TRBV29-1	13	TGCAGCGTTATAACAACCACCTCCTACGAGCAGTACTTC	CSVITTTSYEQYF
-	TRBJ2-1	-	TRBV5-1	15	TGCGCCAGCAGCGGAAACAGGGTAGCGGGTGATGAGCAGTTCTTC	CASSGNRVAGDEQFF
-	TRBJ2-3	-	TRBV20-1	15	TGCAGTGCTAGAGATCGGGGCAGGGGTTCAGATACGCAGTATTTT	CSARDRGRGSDTQYF
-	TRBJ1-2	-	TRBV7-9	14	TGTGCCAGCAGCTTCGGACGGGGACTCTATGGCTACACCTTC	CASSFGRGLYGYTF
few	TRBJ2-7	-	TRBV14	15	TGTGCCAGCAGCCTTGATATACAGTCCAGTTACGAGCAGTACTTC	CASSLDIQSSYEQYF
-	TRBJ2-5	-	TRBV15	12	TGTGCCACCAGCACCTTCCAAGAGACCCAGTACTTC	CATSTFQETQYF
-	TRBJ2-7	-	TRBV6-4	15	TGTGCCAACAAGACTGGACGTAGAAGCTCCTACGAGCAGTACTTC	CANKTGRRSSYEQYF
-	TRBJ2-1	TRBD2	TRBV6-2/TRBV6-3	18	TGTGCCAGCAGTTACCCAATTAGTCTAGCGGGGATTTACAATGAGCAGTTCTTC	CASSYPISLAGIYNEQFF
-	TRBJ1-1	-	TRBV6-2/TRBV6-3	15	TGTGCCAGCAGTTATTCGGGCAGGGTGAACACTGAAGCTTTCTTT	CASSYSGRVNTEAFF
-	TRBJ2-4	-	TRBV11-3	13	TGTGCCAGCAGCTTATCAGGGTCGAACATTCAGTACTTC	CASSLSGSNIQYF
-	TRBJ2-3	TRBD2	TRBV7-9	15	TGTGCCAGCGGCCCTAGCGGAAAAAGCACAGATACGCAGTATTTT	CASGPSGKSTDTQYF
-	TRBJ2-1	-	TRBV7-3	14	TGTGCCAGCAGCTTCCTTGGCGGGGCAAATGAGCAGTTCTTC	CASSFLGGANEQFF
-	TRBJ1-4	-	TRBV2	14	TGTGCCAGCTGGGATGGATATAGGGATGAAAAACTGTTTTTT	CASWDGYRDEKLFF